In this sample, the clone carrying this TCR beta chain turned up a few times. The antigen is undetermined. This record comes from a study of T cells after yellow fever vaccination. TCRdb analysed the 5' RACE reads with MiXCR anew, one entry per CDR3 protein. Among about 360,000 distinct CDR3 sequences listed, around 6.5% were seen once. Study results and caveats: Peaking on day 5 versus 15, the secondary response was faster but weaker.

This CDR3 is 14 amino acids long. The J segment lost 5 bases and the V segment lost 8 bases, leaving 5 bases of the junction unmatched. Germline CDR1 and CDR2: MNHEY and SVGEGT. The sequenced sample was PBMCs, obtained 5 days after the yellow fever booster vaccination. The source is a young man who received the YFV17D yellow fever vaccine. The chain joins TRBV6-2 or TRBV6-3 to TRBJ2-7; 14 nucleotides match TRBD2. The CDR3 here is CASGTSGSYDEQYF. In nucleotides, the CDR3 is TGTGCCAGCGGGACTAGCGGGAGTTATGACGAGCAGTACTTC.